These 32 T cell receptor beta chains share one sample of origin, sequenced in a study of blood T cells in healthy people across ages. A second about 7 to 12 cycle PCR used barcoded and J-beta primers. TCRdb fed the 5' RACE reads into MiXCR, producing one record per CDR3 protein. The table records some 370,000 distinct CDR3 sequences, about half of them present only once. The specimen sequenced was blood. All receptors come from a man in his 60s in good health.

This clonotype was detected a few times. The rearrangement uses TRBV9 and TRBJ2-7; D possibly corresponds to TRBD2 (6 bases). Germline assignment: CDR1 SGDLS and CDR2 YYNGEE. V shed 1 base and J shed 1 base, with 12 bases lying between them. The CDR3 has 15 amino acids. The CDR3: CASSVRSGDSYEQYF. CDR3 nucleotides: TGTGCCAGCAGCGTACGGTCGGGAGATTCCTACGAGCAGTACTTC. Together with reference TRBV9 and TRBJ2-7, the CDR3 gives the full variable domain: DSGVTQTPKHLITATGQRVTLRCSPRSGDLSVYWYQQSLDQGLQFLIQYYNGEERAKGNILERFSAQQFPDLHSELNLSSLELGDSALYFCASSVRSGDSYEQYFGPGTRLTVT.

This clonotype appeared a single time. The chain uses TRBV11-2 and TRBJ1-1, with D unclear. This CDR3 contains 14 residues. V dropped 2 bases and J dropped 6 bases, with 13 bases sitting between them. CDR1 SGHAT and CDR2 FQNNGV come from the germline V gene. CDR3 protein: CASSLYTLAAEAFF. The CDR3 DNA reads TGTGCCAGCAGCTTATACACATTGGCCGCTGAAGCTTTCTTT.

This chain uses TRBV7-2 with TRBJ1-5; D is perhaps TRBD1 (6 bases). From germline, CDR1 is SGHTA and CDR2 FQGNSA. CDR3 length: 15 amino acids. V was clipped by 5 bases and J by 4 bases, with 15 bases between them. CDR3 residues: CASSEDSGQNQPQHF. The CDR3 nucleotides read TGTGCCAGCAGCGAGGACAGTGGGCAGAATCAGCCCCAGCATTTT.

For this clonotype: Compared with germline, one end of the junction differs, possibly owing to a read error. The chain combines TRBV9 with TRBJ1-2, with D unresolved. Germline CDR1 and CDR2: SGDLS and YYNGEE. The CDR3 length is 12 residues. The CDR3 DNA reads as TGTGCCAGCAGCGCGGCGAACTGTGGCTACACCTTC. Residues: CASSAANCGYTF.

This clonotype turned up a few times. The genes are TRBV20-1 and TRBJ2-1, with a weak D call TRBD2 (6 bases). CDR1 is DFQATT and CDR2 is SNEGSKA in the germline V gene (reference sequence). The CDR3 has 16 amino acids. The V end was cut by 0 bases, the J end by 4 bases, with 16 bases between. CDR3 nucleotides: TGCAGTGCTAGAGATCGGCGGGGCCATCCATACAATGAGCAGTTCTTC. It is translated as CSARDRRGHPYNEQFF.

V is TRBV4-3 and J is TRBJ2-1; 10 bases map to TRBD2. CDR1 LGHNA and CDR2 YSLEER come from the germline V gene. V shed 2 bases, J shed 5 bases, and the junction held 3 bases outside the gene matches. The CDR3 spans 15 residues. CDR3 loop: CASSQQAGGNNEQFF. CDR3 bases: TGCGCCAGCAGCCAACAAGCGGGAGGGAACAATGAGCAGTTCTTC.

The chain employs TRBV24-1 and TRBJ2-5; either TRBD1 or TRBD2 may fit D (5 bases each). Looked up from germline, CDR1 is KGHDR and CDR2 is SFDVKD. V lost 5 bases and J 4 bases, leaving 10 bases between the germline ends. CDR3 length: 13 residues. The CDR3 loop is CATSGDVGETQYF. CDR3 nucleotide sequence: TGTGCCACCAGTGGGGACGTTGGAGAGACCCAGTACTTC.

This clonotype was found a few times. The CDR3 loop reads CASSSQGWNQPQHF. The CDR3 DNA sequence: TGTGCCAGCAGCTCTCAGGGGTGGAATCAGCCCCAGCATTTT. The genes are TRBV6-5 and TRBJ1-5; the D gene is possibly TRBD1 (6 bases). Germline assignment: CDR1 MNHEY and CDR2 SVGAGI. Trimming pared 6 bases from V and 4 bases from J, leaving 13 bases between. CDR3 length equals 14 residues.

This chain joins TRBV7-2 and TRBJ2-7, with D hard to call. The CDR3 is 12 residues long. Germline V gene sequence: CDR1 SGHTA, CDR2 FQGNSA. Between the trimmed V and J ends, which lost 3 bases and 2 bases, there was a span of 5 bases. The CDR3 DNA reads as TGTGCCAGCAGCTTTAGCACCTACGAGCAGTACTTC. The encoded protein is CASSFSTYEQYF.

For this clonotype: One end of the junction varies from germline; a read error may be responsible. V is TRBV11-2 and J is TRBJ1-2; no clear D gene. The CDR3 is 14 amino acids. Germline CDR1 SGHAT, CDR2 FQNNGV. The CDR3 sequence is CVSSLVLLQSTHTF. The CDR3 nucleotides read TGTGTCAGCAGCTTAGTTCTCCTACAATCAACTCACACCTTC. Variable domain in full (rest from reference TRBV11-2 and TRBJ1-2): EAGVAQSPRYKIIEKRQSVAFWCNPISGHATLYWYQQILGQGPKLLIQFQNNGVVDDSQLPKDRFSAERLKGVDSTLKIQPAKLEDSAVYLCVSSLVLLQSTHTFGSGTRLTVV.

This clonotype has a handful of counts. The chain couples TRBV20-1 to TRBJ2-4; 7 positions agree with TRBD1. The CDR3 totals 14 residues. The germline V gene encodes CDR1 DFQATT and CDR2 SNEGSKA (reference sequence). V shed 5 bases, J shed 3 bases, and the junction held 7 bases outside the gene matches. CDR3 nucleotide sequence: TGCAGTGCTGGGGACAGCTCGCACAAAAACATTCAGTACTTC. It specifies CSAGDSSHKNIQYF.

V and J are TRBV25-1 and TRBJ1-5, with a tentative D call TRBD1 (5 bases). Per the germline V gene, CDR1 is MGHDK and CDR2 is SYGVNS. V gave up 2 bases and J gave up 3 bases, with 8 bases separating them. This CDR3 is 14 amino acids long. CDR3 bases: TGTGCCAGCAGTGAAGGGGGATACAATCAGCCCCAGCATTTT. Its translation: CASSEGGYNQPQHF.

The chain recombines TRBV3-1 with TRBJ2-7, with 10 bases that match TRBD1. The CDR3 has 15 amino acids. Trimming at V came to 3 bases and at J to 3 bases, leaving 5 bases not matched to a gene. Per the germline V gene, CDR1 is LGHDT and CDR2 is YNNKEL (reference sequence). As DNA, the CDR3 is TGTGCCAGCAGCCAGGTCGGACAGGGGGACTACGAGCAGTACTTC. This gives the protein CASSQVGQGDYEQYF.

V and J are TRBV7-2 and TRBJ2-5; 9 bases agree with TRBD2. The CDR3 is made up of 18 amino acids. The germline gives CDR1 SGHTA, CDR2 FQGNSA. Unmatched junction bases numbered 15, after V lost 2 bases and J lost 5 bases. This CDR3 is CASSLQMWASGVRETQYF. The CDR3 region has the DNA TGTGCCAGCAGCTTACAAATGTGGGCTAGCGGGGTTCGGGAGACCCAGTACTTC.

The chain is built from TRBV7-9 and TRBJ2-3; D not certain. The CDR3 extends over 13 amino acids. Germline loops: CDR1 SEHNR, CDR2 FQNEAQ (reference sequence). V was pared by 11 bases and J by 1 base, with 13 bases between. The CDR3 coding sequence is TGTGCCTCTTACGCCACCCGCACAGATACGCAGTATTTT. Translation: CASYATRTDTQYF.

The CDR3, as DNA: TGTGCCAGCAGCCTCCGGCAGACTATGAACACTGAAGCTTTCTTT. It specifies CASSLRQTMNTEAFF. The chain links TRBV14 to TRBJ1-1; D gene uncertain. Germline V gene data show CDR1 as SGHDN and CDR2 as FVKESK. The germline V and J ends were trimmed by 4 bases and 0 bases, with 12 bases remaining between them. The CDR3 runs 15 residues.

The CDR3 loop reads CSARDALAGAYTQYF. For the CDR3, the DNA is TGCAGTGCTAGAGATGCCCTAGCGGGAGCTTATACGCAGTATTTT. The chain recombines TRBV20-1 with TRBJ2-3, with TRBD2 matching 10 bases. V dropped 0 bases and J dropped 7; count of bases not matched to a gene: 7. Looked up from germline, CDR1 is DFQATT and CDR2 is SNEGSKA (reference sequence). The CDR3 runs to 15 residues.

This clonotype was seen only a few times. The chain employs TRBV15 and TRBJ2-5; 10 nucleotides agree with TRBD2. The DNA end favors TRBJ2-7, so the J call may be wrong. The CDR3 covers 13 residues. The germline gives CDR1 LNHNV, CDR2 YYDKDF (reference sequence). Written as DNA, the CDR3 is TGTGCCACCCGGCTAGCGGGGGAGTACGAGCAGTACTTC. Protein: CATRLAGEYEQYF.

A remark on this clonotype: This could be a read error, since a much larger clone is one nucleotide away. The CDR3 protein is CASSLQGASGRGYTF. The CDR3, as DNA: TGTGCCAGCAGCTTACAGGGGGCGTCTGGTCGTGGCTACACCTTC. V gene TRBV11-2 combines with J gene TRBJ1-2, with 8 bases lining up with TRBD1. CDR1 and CDR2 (germline): SGHAT, FQNNGV. This CDR3 region has 15 residues. V gave up 2 bases and J gave up 7 bases; unmatched junction bases: 9.

The chain has TRBV29-1 and TRBJ1-4; D possibly corresponds to TRBD1 (5 bases). The germline V gene encodes CDR1 SQVTM and CDR2 ANQGSEA. Between the trimmed V and J ends, which lost 7 bases and 8 bases, there was a span of 11 bases. The CDR3 has 11 amino acids. CDR3 sequence (DNA): TGCAGCGCCGGGGGGGGAGAAAAACTGTTTTTT. Residues: CSAGGGEKLFF.

The V and J genes are TRBV7-9 and TRBJ2-1, with TRBD2 identical over 15 bases. Per the germline V gene, CDR1 is SEHNR and CDR2 is FQNEAQ (reference sequence). With 5 bases clipped from V and 7 bases from J, the junction kept 3 bases outside the gene matches. There are 15 residues in the CDR3. CDR3 DNA sequence: TGTGCCAGCAGCGTCGGGACTAGCGGGAGGAATGAGCAGTTCTTC. Translated, it gives CASSVGTSGRNEQFF.

The V and J genes are TRBV9 and TRBJ2-5, with 7 bases aligning to TRBD1. Matching the DNA end better, TRBJ2-7 makes the J call doubtful. Germline CDR1 SGDLS, CDR2 YYNGEE. This CDR3 comprises 14 residues. In DNA form, the CDR3 reads TGTGCCAGCAGCGTAGGGGGACAGACCTACGAGCAGTACTTC. This codes for CASSVGGQTYEQYF.

The sample holds a few counts of this clonotype. The chain uses TRBV6-1 and TRBJ2-1; 8 bases are a match to TRBD2. The CDR3 has 17 residues. The V gene's germline CDR1 is MNHNS and CDR2 SASEGT. With 6 bases clipped from V and 4 bases from J, the junction kept 14 bases outside the gene matches. This CDR3 reads CASSQSTGTSGYNEQFF. The DNA of the CDR3 is TGTGCCAGCAGCCAAAGCACCGGGACTAGTGGGTACAATGAGCAGTTCTTC.

The chain joins TRBV29-1 to TRBJ2-6; 7 bases fit TRBD1. This CDR3 contains 17 residues. V shed 1 base and J 3 bases; nucleotides not matched to a gene: 9. Germline CDR1 SQVTM, CDR2 ANQGSEA. CDR3 region: CSVEGPDRVSGANVLTF. The CDR3 nucleotides read TGCAGCGTTGAAGGGCCCGACAGGGTGAGTGGGGCCAACGTCCTGACTTTC.

This clonotype was found a few times. The chain carries TRBV5-4 and TRBJ1-2; 7 nucleotides match TRBD1. There are 13 residues in the CDR3. Trimming took 1 base from V and 8 from J; bases not matched to a gene: 5. From germline, CDR1 is SGHNT and CDR2 YYREEE (reference sequence). In DNA form, the CDR3 reads TGTGCCAGCAGCTTGACAGGGGAGGGGGGCTACACCTTC. It specifies CASSLTGEGGYTF.

Of note for this clonotype: Since a much larger clone is just one base distant, this may be a read error. The chain employs TRBV27 and TRBJ2-5, with 8 bases fitting TRBD2. In germline, CDR1 is MNHEY, CDR2 SMNVEV (reference sequence). Germline trimming cut 5 bases from V and 11 bases from J; bases unmatched to any gene: 16. The CDR3 length is 15 residues. CDR3 DNA sequence: TGTGCCAGCAGTAAATTCGGCAGCGGGGGAAATGAGCAGTACTTC. Protein sequence: CASSKFGSGGNEQYF.

V gene TRBV12-3 or TRBV12-4 combines with J gene TRBJ1-5; TRBD1 is a possible D gene (6 bases). Trimming removed 6 bases at V and 3 bases at J, with 15 bases between. The CDR3 runs 15 residues. CDR3 DNA: TGTGCCAGCAGCCCTGACAGGCTGGCCAATCAGCCCCAGCATTTT. Protein: CASSPDRLANQPQHF.

DNA of the CDR3: TGTGCCAGCAGCGCTAGCGGAACCTACGAGCAGTACTTC. It encodes CASSASGTYEQYF. The chain uses TRBV11-3 and TRBJ2-7, with 7 positions matching TRBD2. The CDR3 is 13 amino acids. V was clipped by 5 bases and J by 2 bases; unmatched bases: 3. Germline V gene sequence: CDR1 SGHNT, CDR2 YENEEA.

This clonotype was picked up a small number of times. The chain joins TRBV7-3 to TRBJ2-3; D is ambiguous. Trimming cost V 2 bases and J 2 bases, with 14 bases left between them. There are 16 residues in the CDR3. CDR1 and CDR2 from the germline V gene are SGHTA and FQGTGA. CDR3 DNA: TGTGCCAGCAGCTTATATACAACCACAAACACAGATACGCAGTATTTT. Protein: CASSLYTTTNTDTQYF.

The genes are TRBV4-1 and TRBJ2-4, with D possibly matching TRBD1 (6 bases). V dropped 4 bases and J dropped 0 bases, with 13 bases sitting between them. The CDR3 contains 16 residues. CDR1 MGHRA and CDR2 YSYEKL come from the germline V gene. The CDR3, as DNA: TGCGCCAGCAGCCCCAGGGGCCACCTAGCCAAAAACATTCAGTACTTC. Its protein is CASSPRGHLAKNIQYF.

This clonotype came up a few times. The rearrangement links TRBV28 to TRBJ2-1; the D is unclear. The CDR3 consists of 13 residues. V shed 0 bases and J shed 6 bases, with 6 bases lying between them. The germline V gene has CDR1 MDHEN and CDR2 SYDVKM. This chain's CDR3 is CASSLWHPNEQFF. CDR3 coding DNA: TGTGCCAGCAGTTTATGGCACCCCAATGAGCAGTTCTTC.

J is TRBJ2-1 and V is TRBV29-1; maybe TRBD1 (6 bases). There are 11 residues in the CDR3. Between the trimmed V and J ends, which lost 0 bases and 10 bases, there was a span of 7 bases. The germline V gene encodes CDR1 SQVTM and CDR2 ANQGSEA. CDR3 residues: CSVEDTGEQFF. CDR3 DNA: TGCAGCGTTGAAGATACAGGGGAGCAGTTCTTC.